Included here is one TCR beta chain sequence, with context. Its antigen remains unidentified. CDR1 SGHRS and CDR2 YFSETQ come from the germline V gene. The CDR3 covers 15 residues. J gave up 5 bases and V 5 bases, and 8 bases lay outside the gene matches. This specimen belongs to a study of T-cell memory formation after mild COVID-19. Background on the study: Largely, TCR clusters stayed within a single donor. Whole-study results and caveats: Of the contracting clones, CD4+ ones lay mainly in CM and EM, and CD8+ ones in EMRA.

TCRdb used MiXCR to reprocess the 5' RACE reads, holding one entry per CDR3 protein. The sample records some 490,000 distinct CDR3 sequences, 18% being singletons. This receptor was taken from an adult woman who had mild COVID-19 (a few samples of this study predate the infection). Cell type and time point are not known. The material sequenced was PBMCs or a T cell subset sorted from them (not recorded which). This chain uses TRBV5-1 with TRBJ2-5; 11 bases are shared with TRBD2. DNA of the CDR3: TGCGCCAGCAGGGAGGAACTAGCGGGGGAGGAGACCCAGTACTTC. Translated, it gives CASREELAGEETQYF.